A single sample is the source of the 16 T cell receptor beta chains below, sequenced in a study of monozygotic twins with inflammatory bowel disease. TCRdb reprocessed the 5' RACE reads, keeping one entry per CDR3 protein, no DNA. The clone table shows about 160,000 distinct CDR3 sequences, with the ten largest holding 2.8%. Sequenced input: blood. The receptors shown here come from a human donor with ulcerative colitis or Crohn's disease, or a healthy co-twin of an affected twin (not recorded which).

J is TRBJ1-2 and V is TRBV19. Germline values: CDR1 LNHDA, CDR2 SQIVND (reference sequence). The CDR3 extends over 15 amino acids. The CDR3 loop reads CASSISDSGTYGYTF.

The rearrangement links TRBV18 to TRBJ2-7. Per germline, CDR1 KGHSH and CDR2 LQKENI. The CDR3 is 12 amino acids. The CDR3: CASSPERGEQYF. Variable domain in full (rest from reference TRBV18 and TRBJ2-7): NAGVMQNPRHLVRRRGQEARLRCSPMKGHSHVYWYRQLPEEGLKFMVYLQKENIIDESGMPKERFSAEFPKEGPSILRIQQVVRGDSAAYFCASSPERGEQYFGPGTRLTVT.

The chain carries TRBV7-3 and TRBJ2-1; the D call from TCRdb, TRBD2, cannot be confirmed without DNA. The CDR3 has 16 amino acids. The V gene's germline CDR1 is SGHTA and CDR2 FQGTGA. CDR3 region: CASSTRAGDSYNEQFF.

CDR3 amino acids: CSARADRGSGNTIYF. This chain joins TRBV20-1 and TRBJ1-3; TCRdb indicates TRBD1, and absent DNA this call remains unverified. Germline-derived CDR1 and CDR2 are DFQATT and SNEGSKA (reference sequence). The CDR3 has 15 amino acids.

The chain recombines TRBV7-2 with TRBJ1-1; with no DNA, the TCRdb D assignment of TRBD1 cannot be verified. Per germline, CDR1 SGHTA and CDR2 FQGNSA. This CDR3 has 15 residues. The CDR3 spells CASSLGTGFYTEAFF.

This clonotype shows up as medium-sized (0.01 to 0.1%) by frequency. This chain joins TRBV12-3 or TRBV12-4 and TRBJ1-2; TCRdb calls TRBD1, which cannot be checked without DNA. This CDR3 spans 14 amino acids. The CDR3 loop is CASSPSSRGYGYTF.

This chain links TRBV18 with TRBJ2-5. Germline V gene lookup returns CDR1 KGHSH and CDR2 LQKENI. CDR3 length equals 12 residues. CDR3 sequence: CASSPKKETQYF.

J is TRBJ2-5 and V is TRBV5-1. The V gene's germline CDR1 is SGHRS and CDR2 YFSETQ. The CDR3 runs 12 residues. CDR3 amino acids: CASSLTPETQYF.

The chain combines TRBV27 with TRBJ1-1; the TCRdb D gene call, TRBD1, has no DNA to confirm it. Germline V lookup: CDR1 MNHEY, CDR2 SMNVEV (reference sequence). CDR3 length equals 14 residues. The CDR3 loop is CASSAGQGWTEAFF.

The V call is TRBV28, the J call TRBJ1-1; checking the TCRdb D call of TRBD1 is not possible without DNA. The CDR3 extends over 15 amino acids. CDR1 and CDR2 from the germline V gene are MDHEN and SYDVKM. CDR3: CASSKGRQGDTEAFF.

V and J are TRBV2 and TRBJ2-1; TCRdb outputs TRBD2, but without DNA this stays unchecked. This CDR3 has 16 residues. Looked up from germline, CDR1 is SNHLY and CDR2 is FYNNEI. CDR3 protein: CASSPSGLAGVNEQFF. The variable domain in full, completed from reference TRBV2 and TRBJ2-1, reads EPEVTQTPSHQVTQMGQEVILRCVPISNHLYFYWYRQILGQKVEFLVSFYNNEISEKSEIFDDQFSVERPDGSNFTLKIRSTKLEDSAMYFCASSPSGLAGVNEQFFGPGTRLTVL.

This chain links TRBV19 with TRBJ1-1; TCRdb calls TRBD1, which cannot be checked without DNA. The CDR3 runs to 14 residues. Looked up from germline, CDR1 is LNHDA and CDR2 is SQIVND (reference sequence). CDR3 residues: CASSITDRATEAFF.

The chain joins TRBV4-3 to TRBJ2-3. The CDR3 runs 14 residues. Germline values: CDR1 LGHNA, CDR2 YSLEER. The CDR3 protein is CASSLSGKTDTQYF.

The chain links TRBV6-2 or TRBV6-3 to TRBJ2-7; the TCRdb call, TRBD1, lacks DNA for checking. Germline V gene data show CDR1 as MNHEY and CDR2 as SVGEGT. The length of the CDR3 is 12 residues. CDR3 in amino acids: CAVTGYTYEQYF.

This chain links TRBV6-5 with TRBJ2-2; the D call from TCRdb, TRBD1, cannot be confirmed without DNA. The CDR3 runs 16 residues. The germline gives CDR1 MNHEY, CDR2 SVGAGI. The CDR3 sequence is CASSHPYRAGTGELFF.

The chain has TRBV18 and TRBJ1-1; TCRdb's D call of TRBD1 is untestable without DNA. The germline CDR1 and CDR2 sequences are KGHSH and LQKENI. The CDR3 covers 15 residues. The CDR3 is CASSPPLIRGTEAFF.